These 2 T cell receptor beta chains were all obtained from the same sample, sequenced in a study of breast tumors, draining lymph nodes, adjacent tissues. MiXCR was run by TCRdb on the multiplex PCR reads, yielding one entry per CDR3 protein. The data hold about 200,000 distinct CDR3 sequences, with approximately 36% observed a single time. The lymph nodes were axillary draining lymph nodes from breast cancer patients. What was sequenced was axillary lymph node tissue. The receptors derive from a female donor with breast cancer. Some clones in this sample may be carry-over from other donors' samples.

Ten or more counts support this clonotype. The genes are TRBV6-1 and TRBJ2-7; 10 nucleotides line up with TRBD2. Losses at the gene ends were 9 bases for V and 2 bases for J; bases not matched to a gene: 10. The germline CDR1 and CDR2 sequences are MNHNS and SASEGT. The CDR3 covers 15 residues. The CDR3, as DNA: TGTGCCAGTACCCCCCGAGCGGGAGGGCCCTACGAGCAGTACTTC. Its protein is CASTPRAGGPYEQYF.

The chain recombines TRBV7-8 with TRBJ2-3, with TRBD2 matching 9 bases. The CDR3 is 22 amino acids. V shed 0 bases, J shed 2 bases, and the junction held 21 bases outside the gene matches. CDR1 and CDR2 from the germline V gene are SGHVS and FQNEAQ. CDR3 sequence: CASSLARGGAASGTQPTDTQYF. CDR3 DNA: TGTGCCAGCAGCTTAGCTCGTGGGGGTGCGGCTAGCGGGACACAACCCACAGATACGCAGTATTTT. Full variable domain (missing parts from reference TRBV7-8 and TRBJ2-3): GAGVSQSPRYKVAKRGQDVALRCDPISGHVSLFWYQQALGQGPEFLTYFQNEAQLDKSGLPSDRFFAERPEGSVSTLKIQRTQQEDSAVYLCASSLARGGAASGTQPTDTQYFGPGTRLTVL.